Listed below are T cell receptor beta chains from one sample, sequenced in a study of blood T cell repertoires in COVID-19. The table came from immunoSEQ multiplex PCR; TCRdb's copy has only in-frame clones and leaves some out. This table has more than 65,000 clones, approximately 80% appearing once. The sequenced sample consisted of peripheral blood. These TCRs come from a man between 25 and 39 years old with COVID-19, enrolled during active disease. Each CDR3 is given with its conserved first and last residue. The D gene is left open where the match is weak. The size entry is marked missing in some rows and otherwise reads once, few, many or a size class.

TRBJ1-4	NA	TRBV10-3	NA	CAISESQGQGGYRREKLFF	TGTGCCATCAGTGAGTCGCAAGGGCAAGGCGGGTATCGTCGGGAAAAACTGTTTTTT
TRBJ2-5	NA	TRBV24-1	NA	CATSDQTGQETQYF	TGTGCCACCAGTGACCAGACAGGCCAAGAGACCCAGTACTTC
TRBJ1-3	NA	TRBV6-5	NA	CASMRNTIYF	TGTGCCAGCATGAGGAACACCATATATTTT
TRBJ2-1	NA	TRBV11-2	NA	CASSLVRNEQFF	TGTGCCAGCAGCTTAGTCAGGAATGAGCAGTTCTTC
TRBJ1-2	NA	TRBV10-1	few	CASSPDSVYGYTF	TGCGCCAGCAGCCCTGACAGTGTCTATGGCTACACCTTC
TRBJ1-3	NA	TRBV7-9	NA	CASSLDIGNTIYF	TGTGCCAGCAGCTTAGACATTGGAAACACCATATATTTT
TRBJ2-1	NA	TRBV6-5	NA	CASSYYPPVHNEQFF	TGTGCCAGCAGTTATTATCCCCCAGTTCACAATGAGCAGTTCTTC
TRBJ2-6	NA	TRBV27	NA	CASSDFSGANVLTF	TGTGCCAGCAGTGACTTCTCTGGGGCCAACGTCCTGACTTTC
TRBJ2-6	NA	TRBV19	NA	CASRSQVLSLSGANVLTF	TGTGCCAGTCGTTCCCAGGTTTTATCCCTCTCTGGGGCCAACGTCCTGACTTTC
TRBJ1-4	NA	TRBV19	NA	CASRDTATNEKLFF	TGTGCCAGTAGAGATACTGCAACTAATGAAAAACTGTTTTTT
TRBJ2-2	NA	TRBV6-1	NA	CASSETGATTGELFF	TGTGCCAGCAGTGAAACGGGAGCGACCACCGGGGAGCTGTTTTTT
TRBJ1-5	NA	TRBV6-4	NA	CASSDTFQGKVSQPQHF	TGTGCCAGCAGTGACACGTTTCAGGGGAAGGTGAGTCAGCCCCAGCATTTT
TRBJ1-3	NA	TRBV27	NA	CASRSRQDLSGNTIYF	TGTGCCAGCAGGAGTCGGCAGGATCTTTCTGGAAACACCATATATTTT
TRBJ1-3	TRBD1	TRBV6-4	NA	CASSKTGGGGFGNTIYF	TGTGCCAGCAGTAAGACAGGGGGCGGAGGATTTGGAAACACCATATATTTT
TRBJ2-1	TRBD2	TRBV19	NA	CASSTGTSGPQFF	TGTGCCAGTAGTACCGGGACTAGCGGACCGCAGTTCTTC
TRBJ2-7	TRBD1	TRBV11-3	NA	CASSSQQGSEQYF	TGTGCCAGCAGCTCACAACAGGGGTCCGAGCAGTACTTC
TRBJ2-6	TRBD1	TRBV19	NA	CASKSGTGESGANVLTF	TGTGCCAGTAAATCCGGGACAGGGGAATCTGGGGCCAACGTCCTGACTTTC
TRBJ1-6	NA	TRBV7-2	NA	CASSPNEVEVYNSPLHF	TGTGCCAGCAGCCCCAATGAAGTGGAGGTTTACAATTCACCCCTCCACTTT
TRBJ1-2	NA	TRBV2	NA	CASSEEAEDTF	TGTGCCAGCAGTGAAGAGGCGGAGGACACCTTC
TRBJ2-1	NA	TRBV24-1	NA	CASGGDINNEQFF	TGTGCCAGCGGAGGGGATATAAACAATGAGCAGTTCTTC
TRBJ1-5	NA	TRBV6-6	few	CASFGSRGPDQPQHF	TGTGCCAGCTTTGGCTCCAGGGGCCCCGATCAGCCCCAGCATTTT
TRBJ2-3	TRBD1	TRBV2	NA	CASSGQGRGTDTQYF	TGTGCCAGCAGTGGACAGGGACGGGGCACAGATACGCAGTATTTT
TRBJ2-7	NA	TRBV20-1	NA	CSASPLAFGYEQYF	TGCAGTGCTAGTCCTCTAGCGTTCGGCTACGAGCAGTACTTC
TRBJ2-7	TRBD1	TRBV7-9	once	CASSLTGVSYEQYF	TGTGCCAGCAGCTTGACAGGGGTCTCCTACGAGCAGTACTTC
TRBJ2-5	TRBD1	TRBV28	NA	CASSLATGRETQYF	TGTGCCAGCAGTTTAGCGACAGGGAGAGAGACCCAGTACTTC
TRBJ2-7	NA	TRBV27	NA	CASNPLRGRYEQYF	TGTGCCAGCAACCCTTTACGGGGAAGGTACGAGCAGTACTTC
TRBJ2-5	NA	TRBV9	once	CASSVGATREAETQYF	TGTGCCAGCAGCGTAGGGGCAACCAGGGAAGCCGAGACCCAGTACTTC
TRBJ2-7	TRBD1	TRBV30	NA	CAWSLAGGTGGFEQYF	TGTGCCTGGAGTCTGGCCGGCGGGACAGGGGGTTTCGAGCAGTACTTC
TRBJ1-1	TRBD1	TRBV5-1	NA	CASSPTGDGSEAFF	TGCGCCAGCAGCCCGACAGGGGATGGGAGTGAAGCTTTCTTT
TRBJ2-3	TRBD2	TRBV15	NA	CATSSEWRERTDTQYF	TGTGCCACCAGCTCGGAGTGGCGGGAGCGGACAGATACGCAGTATTTT
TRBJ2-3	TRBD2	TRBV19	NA	CASSLNMGLAGRTDTQYF	TGTGCCAGTAGTCTAAACATGGGACTAGCGGGGCGCACAGATACGCAGTATTTT
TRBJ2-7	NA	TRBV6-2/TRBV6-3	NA	CASSPSGGYEQYF	TGTGCCAGCAGCCCCTCGGGTGGCTACGAGCAGTACTTC
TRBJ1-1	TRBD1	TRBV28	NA	CASSYLRGSGTEAFF	TGTGCCAGCAGTTACCTCAGGGGGAGTGGCACTGAAGCTTTCTTT
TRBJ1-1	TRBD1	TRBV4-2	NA	CASSQDRGPNTEAFF	TGTGCCAGCAGCCAGGACAGGGGGCCGAACACTGAAGCTTTCTTT
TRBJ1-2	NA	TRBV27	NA	CASSRQSSNYGYTF	TGTGCCAGCAGTCGACAGAGTTCTAACTATGGCTACACCTTC
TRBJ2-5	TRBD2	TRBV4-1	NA	CASSQDLTSGWETQYF	TGCGCCAGCAGCCAAGATCTAACTAGCGGGTGGGAGACCCAGTACTTC
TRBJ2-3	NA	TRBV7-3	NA	CASSSSGPTDTQYF	TGTGCCAGCAGCTCCAGCGGACCCACAGATACGCAGTATTTT
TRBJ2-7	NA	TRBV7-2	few	CASSAGLLGPYEQYF	TGTGCCAGCAGCGCCGGACTACTTGGACCCTACGAGCAGTACTTC
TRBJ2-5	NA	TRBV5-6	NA	CASSLDSGLETQYF	TGTGCCAGCAGCTTGGATTCAGGGTTGGAGACCCAGTACTTC
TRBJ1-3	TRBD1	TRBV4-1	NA	CASSQGTGALSGNTIYF	TGCGCCAGCAGCCAAGGGACAGGGGCCCTCTCTGGAAACACCATATATTTT
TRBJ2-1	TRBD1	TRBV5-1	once	CASSLLDRENEQFF	TGCGCCAGCAGCTTATTGGACAGGGAAAATGAGCAGTTCTTC
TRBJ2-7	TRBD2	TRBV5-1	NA	CASSLAAGAVGYEQYF	TGCGCCAGCAGCTTGGCAGCGGGAGCTGTAGGGTACGAGCAGTACTTC
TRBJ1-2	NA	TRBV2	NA	CASSDTGTKVVTNYGYTF	TGTGCCAGCAGTGATACCGGGACAAAGGTCGTTACTAACTATGGCTACACCTTC
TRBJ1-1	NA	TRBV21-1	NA	CASSLRDRERGTEAFF	TGTGCCAGCAGCCTTCGGGACAGGGAAAGAGGGACTGAAGCTTTCTTT
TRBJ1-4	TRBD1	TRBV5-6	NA	CASSPRTGNEKLFF	TGTGCCAGCAGCCCGCGGACAGGGAATGAAAAACTGTTTTTT
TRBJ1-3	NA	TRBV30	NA	CAWRLMGAGFGNTIYF	TGTGCCTGGAGATTAATGGGGGCCGGTTTTGGAAACACCATATATTTT
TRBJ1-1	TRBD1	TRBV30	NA	CAFSPDRGTEAFF	TGTGCCTTCTCCCCGGACAGGGGAACTGAAGCTTTCTTT
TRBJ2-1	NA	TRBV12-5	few	CASGWVSGGHFGQFF	TGTGCTAGTGGTTGGGTCAGCGGAGGGCACTTCGGGCAGTTCTTC
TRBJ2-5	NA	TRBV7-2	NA	CATRGPAGGETQYF	TGTGCCACCAGGGGGCCAGCGGGAGGAGAGACCCAGTACTTC
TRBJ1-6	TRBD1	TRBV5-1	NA	CASSPETGRNSPLHF	TGCGCCAGCAGCCCGGAGACAGGGCGCAATTCACCCCTCCACTTT
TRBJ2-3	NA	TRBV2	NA	CASRSGIVTDTQYF	TGTGCCAGCAGGTCAGGGATCGTAACAGATACGCAGTATTTT
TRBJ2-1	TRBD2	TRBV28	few	CASRASGDNEQFF	TGTGCCAGCAGAGCTAGCGGGGACAATGAGCAGTTCTTC
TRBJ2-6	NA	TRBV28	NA	CATRGGSSGANVLTF	TGTGCCACCCGAGGGGGTTCTTCTGGGGCCAACGTCCTGACTTTC
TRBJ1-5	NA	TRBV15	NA	CATSRGQNQPQHF	TGTGCCACCAGCAGAGGACAGAATCAGCCCCAGCATTTT
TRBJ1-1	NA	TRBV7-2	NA	CASSLPRGRPDTEAFF	TGTGCCAGCAGCTTACCACGGGGTAGGCCAGACACTGAAGCTTTCTTT
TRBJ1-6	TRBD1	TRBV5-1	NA	CASSSGQGGNSPLHF	TGCGCCAGCAGCTCCGGACAGGGAGGTAATTCACCCCTCCACTTT
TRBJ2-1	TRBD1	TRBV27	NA	CASSLSVLGTGSFF	TGTGCCAGCAGTTTATCGGTATTGGGGACAGGCTCTTTCTTC